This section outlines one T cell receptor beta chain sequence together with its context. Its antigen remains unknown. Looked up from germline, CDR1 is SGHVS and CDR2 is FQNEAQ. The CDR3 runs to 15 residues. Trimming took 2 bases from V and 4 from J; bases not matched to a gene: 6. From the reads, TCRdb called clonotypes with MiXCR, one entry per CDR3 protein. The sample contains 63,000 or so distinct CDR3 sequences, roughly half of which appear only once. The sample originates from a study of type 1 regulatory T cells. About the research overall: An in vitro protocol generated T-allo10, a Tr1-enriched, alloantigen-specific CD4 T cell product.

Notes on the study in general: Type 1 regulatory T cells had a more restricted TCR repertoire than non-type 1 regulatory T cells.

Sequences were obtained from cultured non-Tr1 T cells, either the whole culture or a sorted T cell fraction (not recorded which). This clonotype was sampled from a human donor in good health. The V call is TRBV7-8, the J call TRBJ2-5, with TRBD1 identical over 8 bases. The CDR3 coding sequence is TGTGCCAGCAGCTTACCAGGGGGCCGCAGAGAGACCCAGTACTTC. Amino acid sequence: CASSLPGGRRETQYF.